This T cell receptor beta chain originates from a study of PD-1 blockade in classical Hodgkin lymphoma. Details on this clone: Its cognate antigen is unknown.

Study-wide results and limits: As was reported, newly diagnosed patients showed lower baseline TCR diversity than healthy donors did. Complete responders' baseline diversity resembled that of newly diagnosed patients.

This CDR3 is built from 15 residues. The V gene's germline CDR1 is SGHRS and CDR2 YFSETQ. The V gene lost 1 base and the J gene lost 3 bases, with 11 bases spanning the gap. Time point specified: cycle 4 day 1 (C4D1), after less than 7 weeks of nivolumab. Relapses following autologous stem cell transplantation were seen in all patients, with brentuximab vedotin exposure varying. Sequencing was performed with immunoSEQ multiplex PCR; in TCRdb, only in-frame clones are kept and a portion is missing. The sample consists of some 90,000 clones, about 83% of them appearing once. The J gene is TRBJ2-1, the V gene TRBV5-1, with D perhaps matching TRBD2 (5 bases). The clonotype was recovered from a human donor with classical Hodgkin lymphoma. This specimen consisted of peripheral blood mononuclear cells (PBMCs), obtained before the fourth cycle of nivolumab. CDR3 sequence: CASSLSGRIYNEQFF. DNA of the CDR3: TGCGCCAGCAGCTTGTCGGGAAGGATCTACAATGAGCAGTTCTTC.